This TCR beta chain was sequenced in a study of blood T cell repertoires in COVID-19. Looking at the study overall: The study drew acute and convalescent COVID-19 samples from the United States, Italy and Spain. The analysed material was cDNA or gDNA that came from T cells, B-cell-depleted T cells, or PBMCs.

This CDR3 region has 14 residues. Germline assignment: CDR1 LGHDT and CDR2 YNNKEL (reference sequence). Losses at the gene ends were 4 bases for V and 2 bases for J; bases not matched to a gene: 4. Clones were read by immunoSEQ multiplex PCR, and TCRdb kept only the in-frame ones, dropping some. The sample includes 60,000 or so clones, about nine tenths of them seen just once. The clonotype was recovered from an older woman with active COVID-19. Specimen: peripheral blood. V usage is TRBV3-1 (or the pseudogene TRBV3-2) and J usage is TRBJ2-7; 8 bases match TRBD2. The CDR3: CASSLTSDPYEQYF. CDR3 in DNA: TGTGCCAGCAGCCTGACTAGCGACCCCTACGAGCAGTACTTC.